This T cell receptor (beta chain) was retrieved from a study of molecular identifiers for immune sequencing clone quantification. Overall study findings and caveats: Clones that had above 20 RNA copies took up over 99% of effector molecules but under 1% in naive cells.

This clonotype was observed at least ten times. The antigen is undetermined. Each CDR3 protein gets one entry after TCRdb re-called the PCR reads with MiXCR. The table records around 470,000 distinct CDR3 sequences, about 22% of them present only once. The sequenced material came from naive CD8+ T cells from blood, with Jurkat cell RNA spiked in. Described subset: FACS-sorted CD8+CD4-CCR7+CD45RA+ naive T cells. This receptor was obtained from a human donor in good health. Some libraries in this study had Jurkat cell RNA spiked in.

The CDR3 DNA follows: TGCAGCGTTCCAGGGAATGAGCAGTTCTTC. Translated, it gives CSVPGNEQFF. The chain carries TRBV29-1 and TRBJ2-1; D possibly corresponds to TRBD1 (5 bases). V gave up 5 bases and J gave up 7 bases, with 6 bases separating them. The CDR3 totals 10 residues. CDR1 and CDR2 (germline): SQVTM, ANQGSEA.